Only a few counts were recorded for the clone carrying this T cell receptor beta chain. What it binds is unknown. The data were obtained in a study of identical twins. General observations from the study: For monozygotic twins, models underestimated out-of-frame TCR alpha sharing. Not following the same donors, the study drew its conclusions from cross-sectional statistical analysis.

TCRdb re-called the 5' RACE reads with MiXCR, one entry per CDR3 protein. The repertoire holds fewer than 350,000 distinct CDR3 sequences, around 8.8% seen once, with less than 2.5% in the top ten. Germline V gene data show CDR1 as SGHRS and CDR2 as YFSETQ. The CDR3 loop spans 15 amino acids. V shed 4 bases, J shed 7 bases, and the junction held 8 bases outside the gene matches. The sample also formed part of further work on yellow fever vaccine responses in identical twins.

The sequence derives from a woman under 30 in good health. The V and J genes are TRBV5-1 and TRBJ2-1, with 10 bases fitting TRBD2. Material: memory (CD45RO+) T cells sorted from blood. DNA of the CDR3: TGCGCCAGCAGCACCGCTAGCGGGGGCGGGAATGAGCAGTTCTTC. Residues: CASSTASGGGNEQFF.